Listed here are 29 T cell receptor beta chains from one sample, sequenced in a study of blood T cell repertoires in COVID-19. Profiled with immunoSEQ multiplex PCR; TCRdb holds only in-frame clones, not every one. The sample carries some 170,000 clones, roughly 86% recorded once. Sequencing used peripheral blood. Receptors originate from a woman between 50 and 59 years old with acute or convalescent COVID-19.

V gene TRBV6-5 combines with J gene TRBJ1-2; TRBD1 matches at 8 bases. Germline V gene data show CDR1 as MNHEY and CDR2 as SVGAGI. Trimming took 9 bases from V and 4 from J; bases not matched to a gene: 10. This CDR3 is built from 14 residues. This chain's CDR3 is CASTGTGAAYGYTF. Here the CDR3 DNA reads TGTGCCAGTACTGGGACAGGTGCCGCCTATGGCTACACCTTC.

J is TRBJ2-1 and V is TRBV15, with TRBD2 matching over 8 bases. Germline values: CDR1 LNHNV, CDR2 YYDKDF (reference sequence). The CDR3 consists of 17 residues. The J segment lost 4 bases and the V segment lost 0 bases, leaving 8 bases of the junction unmatched. The CDR3 reads CATSRDSWLAGYNEQFF. In DNA form, the CDR3 reads TGTGCCACCAGCAGAGATAGTTGGCTAGCGGGTTACAATGAGCAGTTCTTC.

V usage is TRBV7-2 and J usage is TRBJ1-1; maybe TRBD1 (6 bases). The germline V gene encodes CDR1 SGHTA and CDR2 FQGNSA. There are 14 residues in the CDR3. The V end lost 4 bases, the J end lost 11 bases, and 20 bases lay between the germline ends. The CDR3 loop is CASSWDMKAGRAFF. The CDR3 bases are TGTGCCAGCAGCTGGGACATGAAAGCCGGGAGGGCTTTCTTT.

This sequence joins TRBV18 and TRBJ2-5; TRBD2 is a possible D gene (6 bases). V was pared by 1 base and J by 4 bases, with 10 bases between. This CDR3 spans 14 amino acids. Looked up from germline, CDR1 is KGHSH and CDR2 is LQKENI. CDR3 DNA: TGTGCCAGCTCACCACTCTCGCGGGGAGAGACCCAGTACTTC. It codes for CASSPLSRGETQYF.

The chain uses TRBV3-1 (or the pseudogene TRBV3-2) and TRBJ2-3, with a possible D match to TRBD1 (6 bases). The V and J ends lost 1 base and 0 bases respectively, with 11 bases between them. The CDR3 length is 16 residues. Germline V gives CDR1 LGHDT, CDR2 YNNKEL (reference sequence). The CDR3 bases are TGTGCCAGCAGCCAAGGGGGGCTAAAAAGCACAGATACGCAGTATTTT. This sequence encodes CASSQGGLKSTDTQYF.

V is TRBV7-9 and J is TRBJ2-3, with 8 bases aligning to TRBD2. Germline-derived CDR1 and CDR2 are SEHNR and FQNEAQ (reference sequence). This CDR3 is 14 amino acids long. With V trimmed by 5 bases and J by 1 base, 2 bases remained unmatched. CDR3 sequence: CASSPGGGTDTQYF. The CDR3 coding sequence is TGTGCCAGCAGCCCGGGGGGGGGCACAGATACGCAGTATTTT.

This sequence joins TRBV14 and TRBJ1-2; a weak D match, TRBD1 (6 bases). Germline-derived CDR1 and CDR2 are SGHDN and FVKESK. The CDR3 is made up of 16 amino acids. V shed 4 bases and J shed 7 bases, with 22 bases lying between them. Here the CDR3 DNA reads TGTGCCAGCAGCCCCTTATGGGGCAGGGGATCTCGTGGCTACACCTTC. It encodes CASSPLWGRGSRGYTF.

The rearrangement links TRBV24-1 to TRBJ2-3, with TRBD2 matching over 9 bases. Germline V gene sequence: CDR1 KGHDR, CDR2 SFDVKD. CDR3 size: 15 residues. The ends lost 4 bases at V and 6 bases at J; junction bases unmatched: 7. The DNA for the CDR3 is TGTGCCACCAGTGACCCCGCCGGGACTAGCGATACGCAGTATTTT. It specifies CATSDPAGTSDTQYF.

The chain employs TRBV18 and TRBJ1-1; TRBD1 matches at 7 bases. After removal of 6 bases from V and 5 bases from J, the junction contained 12 bases not matched to a gene. CDR1 KGHSH and CDR2 LQKENI come from the germline V gene. This CDR3 has 15 residues. CDR3 DNA: TGTGCCAGCTCTAGGTCCGAGGGGGCTTGGACTGAAGCTTTCTTT. Translation gives CASSRSEGAWTEAFF.

This clone has only one observation. The genes are TRBV14 and TRBJ2-1; D might be TRBD2 (5 bases). The V gene's germline CDR1 is SGHDN and CDR2 FVKESK. The V end lost 1 base, the J end lost 7 bases, and 8 bases lay between the germline ends. The CDR3 loop spans 13 amino acids. The CDR3 region has the DNA TGTGCCAGCAGCCAAGGACTACAGAATGAGCAGTTCTTC. It specifies CASSQGLQNEQFF.

This clone was recorded only once. V and J are TRBV9 and TRBJ1-1, with TRBD1 identical over 9 bases. The germline gives CDR1 SGDLS, CDR2 YYNGEE. This CDR3 contains 12 residues. Losses at the gene ends were 3 bases for V and 6 bases for J; bases not matched to a gene: 0. CDR3 protein: CASSGDRAEAFF. Here the CDR3 DNA reads TGTGCCAGCAGCGGGGACAGGGCTGAAGCTTTCTTT.

The rearrangement joins TRBV4-3 to TRBJ2-7; 11 bases align to TRBD1. After removal of 0 bases from V and 6 bases from J, the junction contained 7 bases not matched to a gene. Germline V gene data show CDR1 as LGHNA and CDR2 as YSLEER. CDR3 size: 16 residues. CDR3 loop: CASSQDTGTGGFEQYF. For the CDR3, the DNA is TGCGCCAGCAGCCAAGATACCGGGACAGGGGGATTCGAGCAGTACTTC.

The V call is TRBV19, the J call TRBJ2-7, with a tentative D call TRBD2 (6 bases). Germline CDR1 reads LNHDA; CDR2 reads SQIVND (reference sequence). V was cut by 4 bases and J by 7 bases, with 17 bases left in between. This CDR3 has 14 amino acids. CDR3: CASSTGTLLGEQYF. The CDR3 bases are TGTGCCAGTAGTACCGGGACTTTGTTGGGGGAGCAGTACTTC.

This rearrangement joins TRBV9 to TRBJ2-3; possibly TRBD1 for D (7 bases). Trimming stripped 4 bases from V and 2 bases from J, with 17 bases between. Germline loops: CDR1 SGDLS, CDR2 YYNGEE. The CDR3 contains 16 residues. CDR3 in DNA: TGTGCCAGCAGCTCAGCACGGGGGACAGTCACAGATACGCAGTATTTT. This translates into CASSSARGTVTDTQYF.

The chain combines TRBV5-1 with TRBJ2-4, with D possibly being TRBD2 (5 bases). V lost 7 bases to trimming and J lost 8 bases, with 10 bases between them. CDR1 is SGHRS and CDR2 is YFSETQ in the germline V gene. The CDR3 is 11 amino acids. This chain's CDR3 is CASGEGYIQYF. The CDR3 DNA reads TGCGCCAGCGGTGAGGGTTACATTCAGTACTTC.

This clone was observed a single time. The V call is TRBV13, the J call TRBJ1-5; D unresolved. CDR3 length: 12 residues. Trimming removed 6 bases from V and 6 bases from J, with 9 bases in between. Germline V gene lookup returns CDR1 PRHDT and CDR2 FYEKMQ (reference sequence). The CDR3 bases are TGTGCCAGCAGTCGCCGGGGTCAGCCCCAGCATTTT. The encoded protein is CASSRRGQPQHF.

The gene calls are TRBV4-1 and TRBJ2-3; 12 bases line up with TRBD1. Germline lookup yields CDR1 MGHRA and CDR2 YSYEKL. Losses at the gene ends were 3 bases for V and 6 bases for J; bases not matched to a gene: 10. The CDR3 is 17 residues long. CDR3: CASSHLPGQGAGDTQYF. The CDR3 DNA follows: TGCGCCAGCAGCCACCTACCGGGACAGGGGGCTGGGGATACGCAGTATTTT.

CDR3 nucleotides: TGCGCCAGCAGCTTGGGAGCGGGGGGGCCGACAGATACGCAGTATTTT. Translating it yields CASSLGAGGPTDTQYF. The chain uses TRBV5-1 and TRBJ2-3; 10 bases map to TRBD2. Trimming at V came to 0 bases and at J to 3 bases, leaving 4 bases not matched to a gene. The germline gives CDR1 SGHRS, CDR2 YFSETQ. The CDR3 consists of 16 residues.

A single count supports this clone. The V and J genes are TRBV10-1 and TRBJ2-1, with TRBD1 matching 10 bases. CDR1 and CDR2 (germline): WNHNN, SYGVQD (reference sequence). The CDR3 sequence is 14 residues long. J lost 5 bases, V lost 9 bases, and 7 bases had no gene match. For the CDR3, the DNA is TGCGCCAGTTCCCGGGACAGGGGAGACAATGAGCAGTTCTTC. This encodes CASSRDRGDNEQFF.

The chain is built from TRBV19 and TRBJ1-1; D perhaps matches TRBD1 (5 bases). This CDR3 has 14 residues. Germline CDR1 reads LNHDA; CDR2 reads SQIVND (reference sequence). The V gene lost 3 bases and the J gene lost 4 bases, with 12 bases spanning the gap. CDR3 nucleotide sequence: TGTGCCAGTAGTATTTGGTTCGGGGGCACTGAAGCTTTCTTT. Protein product: CASSIWFGGTEAFF.

The chain carries TRBV10-3 and TRBJ1-1; D gene ambiguous. V dropped 0 bases and J dropped 4 bases, with 12 bases sitting between them. CDR1 ENHRY and CDR2 SYGVKD come from the germline V gene. The CDR3 is made up of 15 amino acids. This CDR3 is CAISESEVKFTEAFF. The CDR3 DNA is TGTGCCATCAGTGAGTCGGAGGTTAAGTTCACTGAAGCTTTCTTT.

The V call is TRBV9, the J call TRBJ1-4, with TRBD1 identical over 7 bases. In germline, CDR1 is SGDLS, CDR2 YYNGEE. The CDR3 consists of 14 residues. V dropped 4 bases and J dropped 6; count of bases not matched to a gene: 6. The CDR3 loop reads CASSLGGGDEKLFF. CDR3 DNA: TGTGCCAGCAGCCTTGGAGGGGGCGATGAAAAACTGTTTTTT.

The gene calls are TRBV6-5 and TRBJ1-1; D call uncertain. CDR1 and CDR2 (germline): MNHEY, SVGAGI. The CDR3 has 14 residues. V lost 6 bases, J lost 3 bases, and 14 bases lay in between. The CDR3: CASRDVQRHTEAFF. The CDR3 coding sequence is TGTGCCAGCAGGGACGTACAGCGGCACACTGAAGCTTTCTTT.

This clone was seen a few times. The chain is built from TRBV6-5 and TRBJ1-2; 9 bases map to TRBD1. Germline trimming cut 2 bases from V and 4 bases from J; bases unmatched to any gene: 8. Germline CDR1 reads MNHEY; CDR2 reads SVGAGI. The CDR3 is 16 amino acids. The CDR3 coding sequence is TGTGCCAGCAGTTACCGTCCGGGACAGGGAGCCTATGGCTACACCTTC. It encodes CASSYRPGQGAYGYTF.

The chain links TRBV9 to TRBJ1-6; 9 bases agree with TRBD1. With V trimmed by 2 bases and J by 6 bases, 9 bases remained unmatched. The CDR3 has 17 amino acids. Germline CDR1 is SGDLS and CDR2 is YYNGEE. CDR3 sequence: CASSVRDRVFGNSPLHF. CDR3 sequence (DNA): TGTGCCAGCAGCGTCCGGGACAGGGTATTCGGTAATTCACCCCTCCACTTT.

V gene TRBV6-2 or TRBV6-3 combines with J gene TRBJ1-2; the match to TRBD1 covers 9 bases. Germline V gene data show CDR1 as MNHEY and CDR2 as SVGEGT. This CDR3 spans 14 amino acids. Germline trimming cut 6 bases from V and 2 bases from J; bases unmatched to any gene: 4. This chain's CDR3 is CASSPGTGNYGYTF. The CDR3 DNA sequence: TGTGCCAGCAGCCCCGGGACAGGGAACTATGGCTACACCTTC.

This chain connects TRBV7-9 to TRBJ2-1, with D unclear. Germline lookup yields CDR1 SEHNR and CDR2 FQNEAQ (reference sequence). Deletions cut 2 bases from V and 3 bases from J, with 17 bases between. This CDR3 contains 17 residues. Here the CDR3 DNA reads TGTGCCAGCAGCTTAAGGTATCAGCGTACAAACTACAATGAGCAGTTCTTC. This codes for CASSLRYQRTNYNEQFF.

The DNA for the CDR3 is TGCAGCGGAGGGGAGGGCACTGAAGCTTTCTTT. Translating it yields CSGGEGTEAFF. The rearrangement joins TRBV29-1 to TRBJ1-1; tentative D call: TRBD1 (5 bases). Trimming left V 7 bases short and J 4 bases short, with 10 bases between. Germline V lookup: CDR1 SQVTM, CDR2 ANQGSEA. The length of the CDR3 is 11 residues.

V is TRBV19 and J is TRBJ2-7; maybe TRBD2 (5 bases). CDR1 and CDR2 from the germline V gene are LNHDA and SQIVND (reference sequence). The CDR3 consists of 11 residues. Trimming stripped 7 bases from V and 5 bases from J, with 9 bases between. CDR3 region: CASTSRDEQYF. DNA for the CDR3: TGTGCCAGTACCTCGAGGGACGAGCAGTACTTC.